This entry is about one T cell receptor beta chain. This CDR3 is 17 amino acids long. J lost 6 bases, V lost 3 bases, and 9 bases had no gene match. Germline CDR1 reads LNHDA; CDR2 reads SQIVND (reference sequence). These data come from a study of early T cells in non-severe SARS-CoV-2 infection. Looking at the study overall: With bulk RNA from unsorted whole blood as input, sequencing yielded unpaired chains.

As part of library construction, unique molecular identifiers were attached to individual cDNA molecules. TCRdb reprocessed the 5' RACE reads with MiXCR, giving one entry per CDR3 protein. The sample carries around 80,000 distinct CDR3 sequences, approximately 10% recorded once. Source: whole blood, taken at baseline. The chain joins TRBV19 to TRBJ2-5, with 14 bases fitting TRBD2. The receptor comes from an adult who was a healthcare worker with PCR-confirmed SARS-CoV-2 infection or an uninfected control (not recorded which). The CDR3 DNA follows: TGTGCCAGTAGTATGTACCTGAGGACTAGCGGGGGGCAGACCCAGTACTTC. Protein product: CASSMYLRTSGGQTQYF.